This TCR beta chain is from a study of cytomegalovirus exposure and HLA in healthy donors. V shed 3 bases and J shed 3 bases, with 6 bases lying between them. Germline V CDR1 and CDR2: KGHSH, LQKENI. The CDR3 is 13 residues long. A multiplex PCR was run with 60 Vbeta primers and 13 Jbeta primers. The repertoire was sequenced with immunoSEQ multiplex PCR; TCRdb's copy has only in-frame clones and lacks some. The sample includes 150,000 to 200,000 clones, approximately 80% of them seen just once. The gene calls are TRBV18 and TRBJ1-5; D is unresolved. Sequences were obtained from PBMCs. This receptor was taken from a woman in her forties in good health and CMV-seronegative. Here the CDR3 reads CASSPADNQPQHF. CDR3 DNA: TGTGCCAGCTCACCGGCAGACAATCAGCCCCAGCATTTT.